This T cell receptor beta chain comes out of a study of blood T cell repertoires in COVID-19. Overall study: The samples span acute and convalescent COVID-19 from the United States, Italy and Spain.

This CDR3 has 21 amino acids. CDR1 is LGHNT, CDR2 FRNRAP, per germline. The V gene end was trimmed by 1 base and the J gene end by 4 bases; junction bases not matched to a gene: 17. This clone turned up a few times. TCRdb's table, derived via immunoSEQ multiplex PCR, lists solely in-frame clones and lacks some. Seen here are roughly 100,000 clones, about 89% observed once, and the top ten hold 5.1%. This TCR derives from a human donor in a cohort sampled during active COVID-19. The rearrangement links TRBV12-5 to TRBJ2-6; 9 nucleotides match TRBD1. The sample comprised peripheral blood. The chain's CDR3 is CASGLEAPRDRAFSGANVLTF. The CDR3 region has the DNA TGTGCTAGTGGTTTGGAGGCTCCCCGGGACAGGGCCTTTTCAGGGGCCAACGTCCTGACTTTC.